The 8 T cell receptor beta chains given below trace back to one sample, sequenced in a study of shared clonotypes between healthy human individuals. Profiling relied on immunoSEQ multiplex PCR, and the TCRdb table lists in-frame clones only, not all of them. The sample yields under 850,000 clones, over 55% seen once. The sequenced sample was memory CD4+ T cells sorted from blood. Subset meaning: CD45RA-negative fraction. These receptors were taken from a woman in her thirties in good health.

With respect to this clone: The junction departs from the called germline gene at one end, perhaps through a read error. The V call is TRBV5-3, the J call TRBJ2-6; D call uncertain. TRBV5-3 counts as an open reading frame of uncertain function. This CDR3 is built from 15 residues. The CDR3 DNA is TGTGCCAGCAGCTCGGTCCACTCTGGGGCCAACGTCCTGACTTTC. Translation: CASSSVHSGANVLTF.

The rearrangement uses TRBV2 and TRBJ2-1; 9 bases agree with TRBD2. Germline CDR1 is SNHLY and CDR2 is FYNNEI. With 6 bases clipped from V and 8 bases from J, the junction kept 8 bases outside the gene matches. This CDR3 has 14 amino acids. CDR3 amino acids: CASRAGGSIDEQFF. In DNA, the CDR3 is TGTGCCAGCAGAGCGGGGGGAAGTATCGATGAGCAGTTCTTC.

This clone was recorded a few times. Just one base apart from a much larger clone, this may be a read error. This chain connects TRBV25-1 to TRBJ1-5, with D maybe TRBD1 (6 bases). Germline lookup yields CDR1 MGHDK and CDR2 SYGVNS. CDR3 length: 12 amino acids. V lost 7 bases to trimming and J lost 2 bases, with 6 bases between them. The CDR3, as DNA: TGTGCCAGCAACAGGGGCAATCAGCCCCAGCATTTT. It is translated as CASNRGNQPQHF.

The chain links TRBV29-1 to TRBJ2-5, with 10 bases that match TRBD1. The germline CDR1 and CDR2 sequences are SQVTM and ANQGSEA. With V trimmed by 7 bases and J by 1 base, 6 bases remained unmatched. The CDR3 runs 14 residues. CDR3 nucleotide sequence: TGCAGCGGTGGACAGGGGGGCCTCCAAGAGACCCAGTACTTC. Its translation is CSGGQGGLQETQYF.

The chain joins TRBV19 to TRBJ2-3, with 13 bases aligning to TRBD2. Losses at the gene ends were 9 bases for V and 2 bases for J; bases not matched to a gene: 5. Germline V gene data show CDR1 as LNHDA and CDR2 as SQIVND (reference sequence). There are 15 residues in the CDR3. The CDR3 loop is CASGLAGVFTDTQYF. In DNA, the CDR3 is TGTGCCAGCGGACTAGCGGGAGTATTCACAGATACGCAGTATTTT.

The chain has TRBV14 and TRBJ1-6, with D unresolved. V lost 4 bases, J lost 9 bases, and 7 bases lay in between. The CDR3 contains 12 residues. Germline assignment: CDR1 SGHDN and CDR2 FVKESK. CDR3 residues: CASSRRSSPLHF. DNA of the CDR3: TGTGCCAGCAGCCGAAGGAGTTCACCCCTCCACTTT.

The DNA for the CDR3 is TGTGCCAGCAGCTTAGGTGGGGGAGGGATCAATCAGCCCCAGCATTTT. This sequence encodes CASSLGGGGINQPQHF. This chain connects TRBV7-6 to TRBJ1-5, with D perhaps matching TRBD1 (5 bases). Germline V lookup: CDR1 SGHVS, CDR2 FNYEAQ. The CDR3 totals 16 residues. The V and J ends lost 1 base and 3 bases respectively, with 13 bases between them.

The V call is TRBV4-1, the J call TRBJ2-5, with TRBD2 identical over 7 bases. The CDR3 runs 16 residues. V shed 2 bases, J shed 3 bases, and the junction held 9 bases outside the gene matches. Germline CDR1 reads MGHRA; CDR2 reads YSYEKL. CDR3 loop: CASSQQAGTIKETQYF. The CDR3, as DNA: TGCGCCAGCAGCCAACAAGCCGGGACTATCAAAGAGACCCAGTACTTC.